This is a list of T cell receptor beta chains from one sample in a study of radiation and T cells in renal cell carcinoma. TCRdb keeps only in-frame clones here, not all; method: immunoSEQ multiplex PCR. The sample has some 110,000 clones, approximately 78% seen once. The input for sequencing was blood, taken from a patient whose treatment included radiotherapy and nephrectomy. The receptor source for this set is a woman aged 60-75 years with renal cell carcinoma. The CDR3 runs from the conserved cysteine through the conserved F or W. A D gene is named only where the DNA matches it firmly. Clone sizes are given selectively: once, few, many, or a class where the clone is expanded.

v_gene,abundance,j_gene,d_gene,CDR3aa,CDR3nt
TRBV19,NA,TRBJ1-1,TRBD1,CASGTGVNTEAFF,TGTGCCAGCGGGACAGGGGTGAACACTGAAGCTTTCTTT
TRBV7-2,NA,TRBJ2-3,NA,CASTPDRATDTQYF,TGTGCCAGCACCCCGGATAGGGCTACAGATACGCAGTATTTT
TRBV2,NA,TRBJ2-1,NA,CASRLVKDEQFF,TGTGCCAGCAGACTAGTCAAGGATGAGCAGTTCTTC
TRBV19,NA,TRBJ2-7,TRBD1,CASSDRGSYEQYF,TGTGCCAGTAGTGACAGGGGATCCTACGAGCAGTACTTC
TRBV30,few,TRBJ1-5,NA,CAWSFRTVSNQPQHF,TGTGCCTGGAGTTTCAGGACAGTTAGCAATCAGCCCCAGCATTTT
TRBV7-9,NA,TRBJ1-5,NA,CASSPASGSSNQPQHF,TGTGCCAGCAGCCCGGCTTCGGGGTCGAGCAATCAGCCCCAGCATTTT
TRBV13,NA,TRBJ2-4,TRBD1,CASSLDRGLLAKNIQYF,TGTGCCAGCAGCTTGGACAGGGGGCTACTAGCCAAAAACATTCAGTACTTC
TRBV9,NA,TRBJ2-3,NA,CASSVEVAGTDTQYF,TGTGCCAGCAGCGTAGAAGTAGCAGGCACAGATACGCAGTATTTT
TRBV6-5,NA,TRBJ2-3,NA,CANHPSQDTQYF,TGTGCCAACCACCCGTCGCAAGATACGCAGTATTTT
TRBV6-5,NA,TRBJ1-1,TRBD1,CASSFEQGGTEAFF,TGTGCCAGCAGTTTCGAGCAGGGGGGCACTGAAGCTTTCTTT